The clone carrying this T cell receptor (beta chain) was picked up many times. The data were taken from a study of spatial heterogeneity in lung cancer. TCRdb re-derived calls from the 5' RACE reads in MiXCR, one entry per CDR3 protein. The sample consists of about 36,000 distinct CDR3 sequences, less than 9.5% of them appearing once. Time point denoted: sample taken at primary tumor resection. CDR3 length: 13 amino acids. Germline loops: CDR1 SQVTM, CDR2 ANQGSEA. V was shortened by 7 bases and J by 2 bases, with 14 bases between the two germline ends. The receptor comes from a female donor with early-stage non-small cell lung cancer. The chain employs TRBV29-1 and TRBJ1-1, with D unclear. Sequenced here: PBMCs, sampled at surgery. CDR3 nucleotide sequence: TGCAGCGCCGTAGCCCGGAGAAACACTGAAGCTTTCTTT. It is translated as CSAVARRNTEAFF.